This T cell receptor beta chain is from a study of blood T cell repertoires in COVID-19. Study-level information: Both acute and convalescent COVID-19 samples were obtained from the United States, Italy and Spain. Nucleic acid was either cDNA or gDNA, and it came from T cells, B-cell-depleted T cells, or PBMCs.

Germline V gene data show CDR1 as LNHDA and CDR2 as SQIVND (reference sequence). The CDR3 loop spans 13 amino acids. Trimming pared 3 bases from V and 1 base from J, leaving 6 bases between. In the original analysis: Amplifying reference gene primers gave estimates of nucleated cell counts. Clones were sequenced by immunoSEQ multiplex PCR, and TCRdb holds only the in-frame ones, with some missing. V and J calls and clone size are copied from that table; D and trimming were computed from the DNA. The sample yields 50,000 to 75,000 clones, approximately 93% seen once. The gene calls are TRBV19 and TRBJ1-1; tentatively, D is TRBD1 (5 bases). The sequence was collected from a man between 65 and 85 years old with active COVID-19. The sample comprised peripheral blood. DNA for the CDR3: TGTGCCAGTAGTATGACAGCGAACACTGAAGCTTTCTTT. Translating it yields CASSMTANTEAFF.